The next 10 T cell receptor beta chains were all read from a single sample in a study of T cell repertoires in cytomegalovirus infection. MiXCR, applied by TCRdb to the reads, yields one record per CDR3 protein. The data hold around 250,000 distinct CDR3 sequences, with over 15% observed a single time. The sequenced sample consisted of CD8+ T cells from PBMCs. The receptors derive from a human donor in good health (CMV status not recorded). Some clones in this sample may be carry-over from other donors' samples.

This chain uses TRBV6-5 with TRBJ1-2, with TRBD1 identical over 10 bases. Germline loops: CDR1 MNHEY, CDR2 SVGAGI. The CDR3 is 15 residues long. V was clipped by 6 bases and J by 4 bases; unmatched bases: 8. For the CDR3, the DNA is TGTGCCAGCAGGTCGACAGGGGGCGCCGGCTATGGCTACACCTTC. Its translation: CASRSTGGAGYGYTF.

The CDR3, as DNA: TGTGCCAGCAGCACTGTTAACCGGGACCCCGAACGAGGGAGCAATCAGCCCCAGCATTTT. It specifies CASSTVNRDPERGSNQPQHF. The V call is TRBV2, the J call TRBJ1-5; TRBD1 is a possible D gene (5 bases). V lost 6 bases to trimming and J lost 1 base, with 28 bases between them. The CDR3 is made up of 20 amino acids. The germline gives CDR1 SNHLY, CDR2 FYNNEI.

The V and J genes are TRBV19 and TRBJ1-2; the match to TRBD1 covers 7 bases. The V segment lost 4 bases and the J segment 3 bases; nucleotides outside the gene matches: 8. The CDR3 covers 15 residues. Germline V gene sequence: CDR1 LNHDA, CDR2 SQIVND (reference sequence). CDR3 residues: CASSTGEGAYYGYTF. The CDR3 region has the DNA TGTGCCAGTAGTACTGGAGAGGGGGCTTACTATGGCTACACCTTC.

This clonotype was counted many times. V is TRBV6-2 or TRBV6-3 and J is TRBJ2-5; TRBD2 matches 14 bases. V shed 2 bases, J shed 2 bases, and the junction held 7 bases outside the gene matches. The germline V gene encodes CDR1 MNHEY and CDR2 SVGEGT. This CDR3 has 18 amino acids. CDR3 sequence: CASSYRTSGGLQQETQYF. CDR3 sequence (DNA): TGTGCCAGCAGTTACAGGACTAGCGGGGGGCTCCAGCAAGAGACCCAGTACTTC.

The chain recombines TRBV2 with TRBJ2-1; 11 bases are shared with TRBD1. With 6 bases clipped from V and 3 bases from J, the junction kept 4 bases outside the gene matches. The CDR3 runs to 15 residues. Looked up from germline, CDR1 is SNHLY and CDR2 is FYNNEI. The CDR3 protein is CASSWTGGDYNEQFF. As DNA, the CDR3 is TGTGCCAGCAGCTGGACAGGGGGCGACTACAATGAGCAGTTCTTC.

The V gene is TRBV2, the J gene TRBJ1-1; D is possibly TRBD1 (6 bases). V gave up 10 bases and J gave up 5 bases, with 20 bases separating them. In germline, CDR1 is SNHLY, CDR2 FYNNEI. CDR3 size: 14 residues. The CDR3: CAILEGGIGTEAFF. Written as DNA, the CDR3 is TGTGCCATTTTAGAGGGGGGGATAGGGACTGAAGCTTTCTTT.

The V call is TRBV24-1, the J call TRBJ2-1, with TRBD1 identical over 9 bases. The CDR3 loop spans 15 amino acids. V lost 7 bases, J lost 2 bases, and 5 bases stayed unmatched. From germline, CDR1 is KGHDR and CDR2 SFDVKD. This CDR3 reads CATSPGTGTYNEQFF. The CDR3 DNA reads TGTGCCACCAGCCCCGGGACAGGGACCTACAATGAGCAGTTCTTC.

J is TRBJ1-1 and V is TRBV25-1; no firm D call. The CDR3 sequence is 15 residues long. Germline V gene data show CDR1 as MGHDK and CDR2 as SYGVNS. V shed 3 bases and J shed 5 bases, with 16 bases lying between them. The CDR3 protein is CASSDGPGARTEAFF. The CDR3, as DNA: TGTGCCAGCAGTGACGGGCCGGGAGCCCGAACTGAAGCTTTCTTT.

This chain uses TRBV27 with TRBJ1-6; a weak D match, TRBD1 (6 bases). This CDR3 has 14 amino acids. The germline V gene has CDR1 MNHEY and CDR2 SMNVEV (reference sequence). V was shortened by 5 bases and J by 9 bases, with 14 bases between the two germline ends. The CDR3 nucleotides are TGTGCCAGCAGTCCCACACAGGGAGGTTCACCCCTCCACTTT. Translation: CASSPTQGGSPLHF.

This clonotype was detected many times. This chain uses TRBV7-6 with TRBJ1-1; the D gene is possibly TRBD1 (6 bases). The V gene lost 3 bases and the J gene lost 3 bases, with 11 bases spanning the gap. Germline lookup yields CDR1 SGHVS and CDR2 FNYEAQ. This CDR3 has 14 amino acids. The DNA of the CDR3 is TGTGCCAGCAGCTTGTCATCAGGGGACACTGAAGCTTTCTTT. The encoded protein is CASSLSSGDTEAFF.